What follows are 9 T cell receptor beta chains derived from one specimen sequenced in a study of human T cells and chemical hapten exposure (dated by TCRdb to about 2021). Library construction relied on RACE. Data came from a NextSeq 500. TCRdb reworked the public reads: Q25 trimming with fastp, MiXCR clone assembly, productive beta chains retained. Rows with one shared CDR3 protein collapse into an entry with the most common genes and DNA. In this sample the table shows 60,000 to 80,000 distinct CDR3 sequences, under 7.5% of which occur a single time. The top ten hold around 3.4% of the sample. The time point label, as the study defines it: healthy volunteer bleed at 6 weeks. Unfractionated whole blood was collected in Tempus Blood RNA tubes, and total RNA was extracted from that blood. Material: whole blood. These receptor sequences come from a female donor in good health. Some clones in this sample may be carry-over from other donors' samples.

This clonotype was seen many times. The V call is TRBV11-2, the J call TRBJ1-5; D remains unclear. The CDR3 has 13 amino acids. The germline V gene has CDR1 SGHAT and CDR2 FQNNGV. Trimming removed 0 bases at V and 8 bases at J, with 8 bases between. CDR3 sequence reads: CASSLDRLEPQHF. The CDR3 DNA reads as TGTGCCAGCAGCTTAGACCGACTAGAGCCCCAGCATTTT. Based on the CDR3 plus reference TRBV11-2 and TRBJ1-5, the full variable domain is EAGVAQSPRYKIIEKRQSVAFWCNPISGHATLYWYQQILGQGPKLLIQFQNNGVVDDSQLPKDRFSAERLKGVDSTLKIQPAKLEDSAVYLCASSLDRLEPQHFGDGTRLSIL.

This clonotype appeared many times. The V and J genes are TRBV20-1 and TRBJ2-1; 8 bases map to TRBD2. CDR1 DFQATT and CDR2 SNEGSKA come from the germline V gene (reference sequence). The V segment lost 0 bases and the J segment 7 bases; nucleotides outside the gene matches: 5. The CDR3 runs 14 residues. The CDR3 is CSARESGSRNEQFF. DNA of the CDR3: TGCAGTGCTAGAGAAAGCGGGAGCCGTAATGAGCAGTTCTTC.

This clonotype was picked up many times. The chain carries TRBV2 and TRBJ1-1; 7 nucleotides align to TRBD1. The CDR3 is 13 amino acids. In germline, CDR1 is SNHLY, CDR2 FYNNEI. V shed 6 bases, J shed 1 base, and the junction held 2 bases outside the gene matches. The CDR3 nucleotides are TGTGCCAGCAGAGGGACAGCGAACACTGAAGCTTTCTTT. The encoded protein is CASRGTANTEAFF.

The sample holds many counts of this clonotype. The chain employs TRBV5-1 and TRBJ2-7, with TRBD2 matching over 8 bases. The trim removed 4 bases at V and 4 bases at J, leaving 10 bases unmatched. This CDR3 contains 15 residues. Germline-derived CDR1 and CDR2 are SGHRS and YFSETQ. CDR3 sequence: CASSPPGGSQYEQYF. In DNA, the CDR3 is TGCGCCAGCAGCCCCCCGGGGGGGAGTCAATACGAGCAGTACTTC.

The chain employs TRBV4-3 and TRBJ1-5, with D possibly being TRBD1 (5 bases). With 5 bases removed from V and 4 bases from J, the gap between germline ends came to 18 bases. The CDR3 contains 16 residues. Germline V lookup: CDR1 LGHNA, CDR2 YSLEER. The DNA for the CDR3 is TGCGCCAGCAGCTCAGTCCTGGCAGGGCCTAATCAGCCCCAGCATTTT. It specifies CASSSVLAGPNQPQHF.

This clonotype was detected many times. The chain combines TRBV4-1 with TRBJ2-1; D is possibly TRBD2 (6 bases). V gave up 3 bases and J gave up 7 bases, with 10 bases separating them. Germline CDR1 is MGHRA and CDR2 is YSYEKL. The CDR3 loop spans 13 amino acids. The CDR3 region has the DNA TGCGCCAGCAGCCAGGAAGGAGGGAATGAGCAGTTCTTC. Residues: CASSQEGGNEQFF.

This clonotype was counted between two and nine times. This chain links TRBV18 with TRBJ2-3; 9 bases match TRBD2. V trimming: 6 bases; J trimming: 2 bases; junction bases outside the gene matches: 9. CDR1 and CDR2 from the germline V gene are KGHSH and LQKENI. This CDR3 contains 16 residues. The CDR3 DNA sequence: TGTGCCAGCTCGCCCGGGACTAGCCGATTCACAGATACGCAGTATTTT. This codes for CASSPGTSRFTDTQYF.

A few counts support this clonotype. The rearrangement uses TRBV3-1 and TRBJ2-3; 7 positions agree with TRBD1. The CDR3 contains 13 residues. CDR1 is LGHDT and CDR2 is YNNKEL in the germline V gene (reference sequence). Trimming at V came to 10 bases and at J to 2 bases, leaving 6 bases not matched to a gene. CDR3 DNA: TGTGCCACCGAGGGGGCCCCCACAGATACGCAGTATTTT. Its protein product is CATEGAPTDTQYF.

This clonotype was counted many times. V is TRBV13 and J is TRBJ2-3; 9 nucleotides align to TRBD1. CDR3 length: 15 residues. The V gene's germline CDR1 is PRHDT and CDR2 FYEKMQ (reference sequence). V shed 4 bases and J 7 bases; nucleotides not matched to a gene: 9. DNA of the CDR3: TGTGCCAGCAGCTCCTCCGGGACAGGGTCGAATACGCAGTATTTT. Its translation is CASSSSGTGSNTQYF. The full variable domain, its missing parts supplied by reference TRBV13 and TRBJ2-3, is AAGVIQSPRHLIKEKRETATLKCYPIPRHDTVYWYQQGPGQDPQFLISFYEKMQSDKGSIPDRFSAQQFSDYHSELNMSSLELGDSALYFCASSSSGTGSNTQYFGPGTRLTVL.